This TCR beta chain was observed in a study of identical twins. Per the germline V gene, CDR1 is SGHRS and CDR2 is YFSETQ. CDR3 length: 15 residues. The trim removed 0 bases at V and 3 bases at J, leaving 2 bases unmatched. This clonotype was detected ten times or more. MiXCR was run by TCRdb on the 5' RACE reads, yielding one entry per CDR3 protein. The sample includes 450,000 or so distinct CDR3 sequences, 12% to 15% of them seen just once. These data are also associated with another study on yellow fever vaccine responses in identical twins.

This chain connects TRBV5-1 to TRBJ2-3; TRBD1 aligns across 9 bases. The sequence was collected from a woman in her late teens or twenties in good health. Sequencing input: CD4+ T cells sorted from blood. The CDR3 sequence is CASSLDGTGTDTQYF. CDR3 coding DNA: TGCGCCAGCAGCTTGGATGGGACAGGGACAGATACGCAGTATTTT.